The entry below describes one T cell receptor beta chain. The table lists this clonotype with many counts. It has no known antigen specificity. Base quality data are lacking; no much larger clone is found one base away. The sample is drawn from a study of T cells in Graves' hyperthyroidism and ophthalmopathy (dated by TCRdb to the late 2010s). In terms of the full investigation: Peripheral blood samples were taken at initial diagnosis, before any treatment was given. To identify TCR V-J signatures that set the groups apart, the researchers used a discovery cohort of 90 to 100 patients, made up of 40 to 45 with Graves' ophthalmopathy and 55 to 65 with stable Graves' hyperthyroidism. Whether ophthalmopathy could be predicted prospectively was tested in an independent validation cohort made up of about 20 hyperthyroidism patients plus 17 patients who later progressed to ophthalmopathy. The 85 to 100 discovery patients were divided at random into training and test sets in a 7:3 ratio. In addition, the study compared T-cell repertoires in thyroid tissue and in blood from roughly 6 Graves' hyperthyroidism patients. Once sampling was done, hyperthyroidism patients were given methimazole at a starting dose of 30 mg daily, whereas ophthalmopathy patients were given high-dose intravenous methylprednisolone. According to the paper, TCR Vbeta CDR3 sequencing was carried out on 135 peripheral blood samples, which came from under 50 ophthalmopathy, under 85 hyperthyroidism and roughly 17 progressor patients.

Amplification of TCR beta CDR3 regions was carried out from RNA transcripts. The TCR CDR3 was subjected to a first round of RT-PCR using the HTBI primer set and the Qiagen OneStep RT-PCR kit. A second multiplex PCR round built the libraries, followed by size selection and purification. Sequencing of the libraries was done on an Illumina HiSeq2000 using paired-end 100 bp reads. The paper's data handling went like this. SOAPnuke was used to process the raw data, throwing out any read that contained adapters or uncalled bases, had a mean Phred below 15, or lacked an exact constant-primer or identifier match. High-quality paired reads were merged using COPE v1.2.5, and each unique nucleotide sequence was defined as a clonotype. MiTCR v1.1 was used to align the clonotypes against IMGT TRBV, TRBD and TRBJ reference segments. Analysis was restricted to V-J combinations with a frequency above 0.0001, which covered approximately 99% of repertoires. The TCS score was defined as the ratio of F50 (clonal expansion) to E x V (chaos), calculated using BLOSUM62-based TCRdist between CDR3 peptides within each V-J. Welch's t-statistics and random forest reduced 514 V-J features to 13, which were used in a naive Bayes classifier (R e1071). In-frame beta chains were kept once TCRdb had trimmed the public reads at Q25 with fastp and called clones with MiXCR. All rows with the same CDR3 protein become a single entry with the most common DNA and genes. The V and J calls come from TCRdb's annotation, not from the publication. In all, the sample holds about 600,000 distinct CDR3 sequences, and more than 15% of those were seen once. About 3.5% of the sample rests with the top ten.

Via the germline V gene, CDR1 is SNHLY and CDR2 FYNNEI. The CDR3 runs 13 amino acids, cysteine and phenylalanine included. The kept DNA is CDR3 alone, 39 bases in frame from the first base. The trim is 6 bases for V and 1 base for J, with a gap of 9 bases between the germline ends. Ophthalmopathy patients had moderately to severely active disease, with a Clinical Activity Score of 3 or more, a NOSPECS grade of 4 or more, and a disease duration of less than 3 months. Any patient with an uncontrolled infection, another autoimmune disease, pregnancy or lactation was excluded. Diagnoses relied on clinical symptoms, serum thyroxine and TRAb, thyroid ultrasound and orbital computed tomography. PBMCs were isolated from 7.5 to 10 ml of fresh peripheral blood by Ficoll-Paque density gradient centrifugation. Total RNA was extracted using Trizol reagent, and RNA quality was assessed on an Agilent 2100 Bioanalyzer.

Study-level results and caveats: In validation, the model predicted progression to ophthalmopathy with approximately 71% sensitivity and 72.22% specificity, a median of approximately 6.5 months before onset. No statistical method was used to fix the sample size in advance, and group allocation was not hidden from the investigators. Blood samples also contained most of the expanded thyroid clonotypes (frequency above 0.001), which suggests that blood repertoires may reflect thyroid immune responses. In cross-validation, a model built on a 13 V-J signature told ophthalmopathy apart from stable hyperthyroidism with approximately 91% sensitivity and around 84% specificity, and in testing the same model reached 80%/75%.

This clonotype was sampled from a woman aged 40 to 49 with Graves' ophthalmopathy. The V gene is TRBV2 and the J gene is TRBJ1-2; the best D guess is TRBD1, with 6 bases matching. The sequencing sample was made of blood. The DNA reads TGTGCCAGCAGGAGGGACATTAACTATGGCTACACCTTC. Translated, this is CASRRDINYGYTF.